The entry that follows covers one TCR beta chain sequence. Researchers ran immunoSEQ v3.0 at survey level. The data were produced by immunoSEQ multiplex PCR, yet TCRdb's version contains in-frame clones alone and is incomplete. Here the sample spans tens of thousands of clones, 80% to 90% being singletons. Each HIV participant was treated in the United States. These data come from a study of long-term antiretroviral therapy in people with HIV. The clonotype comes from a woman in her thirties with HIV. Sample: unsorted PBMCs, taken approximately 2.9 years before starting antiretroviral therapy.

Here the CDR3 DNA reads TGCGCCAGCAGCTTTGGAGACAGGGTGGGAAACACCATATATTTT. Amino acids: CASSFGDRVGNTIYF. V gene TRBV5-1 combines with J gene TRBJ1-3; 7 bases align to TRBD1. Trimming at V came to 2 bases and at J to 4 bases, leaving 6 bases not matched to a gene. This CDR3 contains 15 residues. From germline, CDR1 is SGHRS and CDR2 YFSETQ.